Reported below is one T cell receptor (beta chain). The antigen remains undetermined. A read error may account for a junction end that differs from germline. The CDR3 runs 16 residues. Germline loops: CDR1 SSHAT, CDR2 FNYEAQ (reference sequence). Some clones are missing from TCRdb's copy, which holds only in-frame ones; the method was immunoSEQ multiplex PCR. The sample lists 150,000 to 200,000 clones, roughly nine tenths occurring once. This entry belongs to a study of T cell responses to AZD1222 COVID-19 vaccine. For the study at large: Analysis merged second doses at about 4 or about 12 weeks.

Whole-study findings and limits: Researchers report vaccine-associated CD4 TCRs spanning spike, with dominance at 160-218 and 743-854. Clonal diversity may have been underestimated in mostly white British donors.

The clonotype was recovered from an adult in good health. Sequencing was performed on peripheral blood, taken on day 0 of AZD1222 vaccination. The genes are TRBV7-7 and TRBJ2-7; D tentatively reads TRBD1 or TRBD2 (5 bases each). CDR3 in DNA: TGTGCTAGCAGCTCTCTCCGGGACCAAAGGCGGTACGAGCAGTACTTC. Its translation: CASSSLRDQRRYEQYF.